Given below is one T cell receptor beta chain in context. Here immunoSEQ multiplex PCR was the method, and the copy in TCRdb shows in-frame clones only, minus some. The data contain a few hundred thousand clones, around 90% of them seen just once; the ten biggest clones take up about 2.9%. Per the germline V gene, CDR1 is SGDLS and CDR2 is YYNGEE. V shed 2 bases and J shed 4 bases, with 10 bases lying between them. CDR3 length: 14 residues. The data derive from a study of blood T cell repertoires in COVID-19. The rearrangement links TRBV9 to TRBJ1-3, with D unclear. The receptor was isolated from a human donor in a cohort sampled during active COVID-19. Input material: peripheral blood. DNA of the CDR3: TGTGCCAGCAGCGTGAGTCGAGGGGGAAACACCATATATTTT. Translated, it gives CASSVSRGGNTIYF.